The 11 T cell receptor beta chains in this list originate from one sample, sequenced in a study of T cells in Graves' hyperthyroidism and ophthalmopathy. Researchers amplified the TCR beta CDR3 regions from RNA transcripts. With the HTBI primer set, the TCR CDR3 went through a first round of RT-PCR. One entry per CDR3 protein results from TCRdb running MiXCR on the multiplex PCR reads. The sample lists around 720,000 distinct CDR3 sequences; 30% to 40% were seen once. Material: blood. These receptors all stem from a woman in her thirties or forties with Graves' hyperthyroidism.

This rearrangement joins TRBV20-1 to TRBJ2-2, with D possibly TRBD2 on 6 matching bases. Germline loops: CDR1 DFQATT, CDR2 SNEGSKA (reference sequence). Trimming removed 0 bases from V and 5 bases from J, with 22 bases in between. The CDR3 spans 18 residues. The CDR3 loop reads CSAREGVAAHVGTGELFF. The CDR3, as DNA: TGCAGTGCTAGAGAAGGGGTAGCGGCCCATGTAGGGACCGGGGAGCTGTTTTTT.

This chain connects TRBV12-3 or TRBV12-4 to TRBJ2-5, with D uncertain. The end of the DNA is better explained by TRBJ2-1, so the J call may be wrong. The CDR3 consists of 13 residues. CDR3 DNA: TGTGCCAGCAGTCAGGAGAACTACAATGAGCAGTTCTTC. It translates to CASSQENYNEQFF.

This clonotype was recorded at least ten times. The rearrangement joins TRBV6-5 to TRBJ1-2, with D hard to call. V lost 7 bases, J lost 3 bases, and 9 bases lay in between. Germline V gene sequence: CDR1 MNHEY, CDR2 SVGAGI. The CDR3 has 12 amino acids. The CDR3 DNA reads TGTGCCAGCACCCGTCAGGACTATGGCTACACCTTC. This translates into CASTRQDYGYTF.

With respect to this clonotype: Possible read error: a much larger clone is one base away. The chain has TRBV6-5 and TRBJ2-7; D might be TRBD1 or TRBD2, each matching 5 bases. Germline values: CDR1 MNHEY, CDR2 SVGAGI. The CDR3 covers 15 residues. The V and J ends lost 2 bases and 3 bases respectively, with 14 bases between them. The chain's CDR3 is CASSYRDGTVYEQYF. The CDR3 nucleotides read TGTGCCAGCAGTTACCGGGACGGAACGGTCTACGAGCAGTACTTC.

The gene calls are TRBV7-9 and TRBJ2-2, with D perhaps given as TRBD1 or TRBD2 (5 bases each). The CDR3 is 14 amino acids. Per germline, CDR1 SEHNR and CDR2 FQNEAQ (reference sequence). Trimming took 8 bases from V and 6 from J, leaving 16 bases between them. CDR3 sequence: CASGRSGTAGELFF. CDR3 nucleotide sequence: TGTGCCAGCGGGCGTTCCGGGACGGCCGGGGAGCTGTTTTTT.

V gene TRBV2 combines with J gene TRBJ1-2, with D tentatively TRBD1 (6 bases). The CDR3 has 15 residues. Germline V gene sequence: CDR1 SNHLY, CDR2 FYNNEI. The germline V and J ends were trimmed by 4 bases and 6 bases, with 18 bases remaining between them. In DNA form, the CDR3 reads TGTGCCAGCAGTGTAAGGGACATAAAGGTCAATGGCTACACCTTC. It yields the protein CASSVRDIKVNGYTF.

The J gene is TRBJ2-7, the V gene TRBV20-1, with TRBD2 identical over 9 bases. The CDR3 is 14 amino acids. Germline V CDR1 and CDR2: DFQATT, SNEGSKA (reference sequence). With 3 bases clipped from V and 3 bases from J, the junction kept 6 bases outside the gene matches. CDR3 sequence (DNA): TGCAGTGCTAGGGACGAGCGGGGGGTCTACGAGCAGTACTTC. It translates to CSARDERGVYEQYF.

At least ten counts were recorded for this clonotype. This chain connects TRBV7-8 to TRBJ2-2; D is ambiguous. Germline V lookup: CDR1 SGHVS, CDR2 FQNEAQ. This CDR3 has 12 amino acids. V was pared by 4 bases and J by 6 bases, with 6 bases between. CDR3 loop: CASSYRPGELFF. CDR3 DNA sequence: TGTGCCAGCAGCTACCGACCCGGGGAGCTGTTTTTT.

The J gene is TRBJ1-5, the V gene TRBV19, with D unclear. V lost 6 bases and J 1 base, leaving 19 bases between the germline ends. The CDR3 runs to 17 residues. CDR1 is LNHDA and CDR2 is SQIVND in the germline V gene (reference sequence). The CDR3 DNA sequence: TGTGCCAGTAGGTCCTCCGTGGGCCTCCAAAGCAATCAGCCCCAGCATTTT. The encoded protein is CASRSSVGLQSNQPQHF.

Turning to this clonotype: Possible read error: a much larger clone is one base away. The CDR3 DNA sequence: TGTGCCAGCAGTTTAGGGGTAGGTCCACCCCTCCACTTT. Its translation: CASSLGVGPPLHF. This chain joins TRBV12-3 or TRBV12-4 and TRBJ1-6; D uncertain. The V end lost 1 base, the J end lost 11 bases, and 9 bases lay between the germline ends. This CDR3 is 13 amino acids long.

This clonotype has at least ten counts. The V call is TRBV2, the J call TRBJ2-1, with TRBD1 matching 7 bases. The length of the CDR3 is 13 residues. Germline V lookup: CDR1 SNHLY, CDR2 FYNNEI. Losses at the gene ends were 4 bases for V and 7 bases for J; bases not matched to a gene: 4. Here the CDR3 reads CASSGGQLNEQFF. CDR3 bases: TGTGCCAGCAGTGGGGGACAGTTAAATGAGCAGTTCTTC.